These 23 T cell receptor beta chains share one sample of origin, sequenced in a study of CD8+ T cells in alopecia areata. Alopecia areata patients provided lesional scalp punch biopsies and peripheral blood, both collected for the study. In each case, RNA was isolated and then reverse transcribed into cDNA as the sequencing template. Clones were read by immunoSEQ multiplex PCR, and TCRdb kept only the in-frame ones, dropping some. Among 7,500 to 9,500 clones listed, around 50% were seen once. Sequenced material: skin, taken at week 0. The origin of the receptors is a human donor with alopecia areata.

The genes are TRBV6-6 and TRBJ2-2; D is undetermined. CDR1 is MNHNY and CDR2 is SVGAGI in the germline V gene (reference sequence). This CDR3 has 12 residues. V lost 0 bases and J 6 bases, leaving 2 bases between the germline ends. For the CDR3, the DNA is TGTGCCAGCAGTTACTCAGCCGGGGAGCTGTTTTTT. It is translated as CASSYSAGELFF.

The genes are TRBV5-8 and TRBJ2-1; D is tentatively TRBD1 or TRBD2 (6 bases each). V was clipped by 4 bases and J by 6 bases, with 14 bases between them. This CDR3 region has 14 residues. CDR1 is SGHTS and CDR2 is YDEGEE in the germline V gene. CDR3 in DNA: TGTGCCAGCAGCCCTAGGGGGGCGAGCAATGAGCAGTTCTTC. This sequence encodes CASSPRGASNEQFF. The entire variable domain, with the rest obtained from reference TRBV5-8 and TRBJ2-1, is as follows: EAGVTQSPTHLIKTRGQQATLRCSPISGHTSVYWYQQALGLGLQFLLWYDEGEERNRGNFPPRFSGRQFPNYSSELNVNALELEDSALYLCASSPRGASNEQFFGPGTRLTVL.

The V and J genes are TRBV9 and TRBJ2-3; 8 nucleotides align to TRBD2. The CDR3 totals 14 residues. Germline CDR1 and CDR2: SGDLS and YYNGEE. V was clipped by 2 bases and J by 4 bases; unmatched bases: 3. The CDR3 loop reads CASSVSGVADTQYF. The DNA of the CDR3 is TGTGCCAGCAGCGTTAGCGGGGTTGCAGATACGCAGTATTTT.

This rearrangement joins TRBV6-5 to TRBJ2-7; perhaps D is TRBD1 or TRBD2 (5 bases each). CDR3 length equals 15 residues. The V gene lost 7 bases and the J gene lost 4 bases, with 20 bases spanning the gap. Germline V gives CDR1 MNHEY, CDR2 SVGAGI. The CDR3, as DNA: TGTGCCAGCATATTGAGTCCGACGGGACGGTACGAGCAGTACTTC. Its translation: CASILSPTGRYEQYF.

This chain uses TRBV2 with TRBJ2-6; D gene unclear. The CDR3 is 13 amino acids. Germline-derived CDR1 and CDR2 are SNHLY and FYNNEI. V lost 4 bases and J 3 bases, leaving 4 bases between the germline ends. This CDR3 is CASSGGGANVLTF. In DNA form, the CDR3 reads TGTGCCAGCAGTGGTGGTGGGGCCAACGTCCTGACTTTC.

This clone is deemed medium-sized (0.01 to 0.1%). This sequence joins TRBV7-2 and TRBJ2-3; D ambiguous. V was clipped by 3 bases and J by 6 bases, with 19 bases between them. From germline, CDR1 is SGHTA and CDR2 FQGNSA. CDR3 size: 16 residues. The CDR3 loop reads CASSFRPDIQMDTQYF. The CDR3 DNA follows: TGTGCCAGCAGCTTTCGCCCAGACATTCAAATGGATACGCAGTATTTT. Together with reference TRBV7-2 and TRBJ2-3, the CDR3 gives the full variable domain: GAGVSQSPSNKVTEKGKDVELRCDPISGHTALYWYRQSLGQGLEFLIYFQGNSAPDKSGLPSDRFSAERTGGSVSTLTIQRTQQEDSAVYLCASSFRPDIQMDTQYFGPGTRLTVL.

This chain connects TRBV2 to TRBJ2-1; 7 bases are a match to TRBD2. This CDR3 comprises 14 residues. Losses at the gene ends were 6 bases for V and 10 bases for J; bases not matched to a gene: 12. Germline V lookup: CDR1 SNHLY, CDR2 FYNNEI. CDR3: CASRGTTGRYEQFF. CDR3 DNA sequence: TGTGCCAGCAGGGGGACTACGGGTCGATACGAGCAGTTCTTC.

The chain combines TRBV6-5 with TRBJ2-2; TRBD2 aligns across 7 bases. V lost 9 bases to trimming and J lost 3 bases; unmatched junction nucleotides: 4. The germline V gene has CDR1 MNHEY and CDR2 SVGAGI. The CDR3 length is 13 residues. The CDR3 nucleotides are TGTGCCAGTTACCTAGCGGACACCGGGGAGCTGTTTTTT. This codes for CASYLADTGELFF.

J is TRBJ1-1 and V is TRBV5-1, with D hard to call. The length of the CDR3 is 13 residues. CDR1 and CDR2 from the germline V gene are SGHRS and YFSETQ. Trimming removed 0 bases from V and 10 bases from J, with 13 bases in between. The CDR3 loop reads CASSLESTPTAFF. In nucleotides, the CDR3 is TGCGCCAGCAGCTTGGAATCGACCCCGACAGCTTTCTTT.

The genes are TRBV9 and TRBJ2-2; TRBD1 agrees at 7 bases. CDR3 length equals 16 residues. The ends lost 4 bases at V and 0 bases at J; junction bases unmatched: 6. Germline V lookup: CDR1 SGDLS, CDR2 YYNGEE. CDR3: CASSWVQGANTGELFF. In DNA form, the CDR3 reads TGTGCCAGCAGCTGGGTCCAGGGGGCGAACACCGGGGAGCTGTTTTTT.

This clone was counted a few times. The genes are TRBV11-1 and TRBJ2-3; 7 nucleotides agree with TRBD2. The CDR3 is 15 residues long. V was pared by 3 bases and J by 2 bases, with 5 bases of the junction left unmatched. The germline CDR1 and CDR2 sequences are SGHAT and FQDESV (reference sequence). The CDR3 protein is CASSLGLAATDTQYF. The CDR3 DNA is TGTGCCAGCAGCTTGGGGCTAGCGGCCACAGATACGCAGTATTTT.

Regarding this clone: Other DNA sequences in the sample encode the same CDR3. The J gene is TRBJ2-7, the V gene TRBV27; D is possibly TRBD1 (6 bases). Germline CDR1 and CDR2: MNHEY and SMNVEV (reference sequence). V shed 3 bases and J shed 6 bases, with 21 bases lying between them. The CDR3 is 16 amino acids. CDR3 nucleotides: TGTGCCAGCAGTTTGTCGCCGGGCAGGGGCCGTCTCGAGCAGTACTTC. Translating gives CASSLSPGRGRLEQYF.

This chain joins TRBV6-5 and TRBJ1-2, with a tentative D call TRBD1 (5 bases). Per the germline V gene, CDR1 is MNHEY and CDR2 is SVGAGI. CDR3 size: 11 residues. The germline V and J ends were trimmed by 5 bases and 8 bases, with 9 bases remaining between them. The CDR3 sequence is CASSAGLGYTF. The CDR3 DNA reads as TGTGCCAGCAGTGCAGGGCTAGGCTACACCTTC.

This clone was recorded a few times. The V gene is TRBV7-8, the J gene TRBJ1-5, with 11 bases that match TRBD1. V was clipped by 5 bases and J by 6 bases; unmatched bases: 6. The germline V gene encodes CDR1 SGHVS and CDR2 FQNEAQ. The CDR3 totals 15 residues. DNA for the CDR3: TGTGCCAGCAGCATAGGGACAGGGGGACCTCAGCCCCAGCATTTT. Amino acid sequence: CASSIGTGGPQPQHF.

The chain has TRBV2 and TRBJ2-5; TRBD2 matches at 7 bases. J gave up 5 bases and V 8 bases, and 5 bases lay outside the gene matches. The germline CDR1 and CDR2 sequences are SNHLY and FYNNEI. This CDR3 is 12 amino acids long. The CDR3 DNA sequence: TGTGCCAGCGCCCGGGAGGAGGAGACCCAGTACTTC. As protein: CASAREEETQYF.

This clone was recorded once. The chain combines TRBV7-8 with TRBJ2-5; D is unresolved. The CDR3 runs 13 residues. Germline V gene sequence: CDR1 SGHVS, CDR2 FQNEAQ. The V gene lost 5 bases and the J gene lost 5 bases, with 12 bases spanning the gap. CDR3 bases: TGTGCCAGCAGCGAACTAAAATCGGAGACCCAGTACTTC. It encodes CASSELKSETQYF.

This chain connects TRBV2 to TRBJ2-2; no clear D gene. Deletions cut 10 bases from V and 1 base from J, with 7 bases between. Germline assignment: CDR1 SNHLY and CDR2 FYNNEI. The CDR3 runs 12 residues. This CDR3 reads CANYKNTGELFF. The DNA for the CDR3 is TGTGCCAACTACAAGAACACCGGGGAGCTGTTTTTT.

Written as DNA, the CDR3 is TGTGCCAGCAGCTCCTCACAGGGGGCGAGCACCGGGGAGCTGTTTTTT. It is translated as CASSSSQGASTGELFF. The chain couples TRBV7-7 to TRBJ2-2, with 9 nucleotides matching TRBD1. V was pared by 4 bases and J by 4 bases, with 7 bases of the junction left unmatched. Germline-derived CDR1 and CDR2 are SSHAT and FNYEAQ (reference sequence). CDR3 size: 16 residues. The full variable domain, rest sourced from reference TRBV7-7 and TRBJ2-2, is GAGVSQSPRYKVTKRGQDVTLRCDPISSHATLYWYQQALGQGPEFLTYFNYEAQPDKSGLPSDRFSAERPEGSISTLTIQRTEQRDSAMYRCASSSSQGASTGELFFGEGSRLTVL.

The count of this clone is one. The chain is built from TRBV4-2 and TRBJ2-1; 7 nucleotides agree with TRBD2. The junction had 7 bases not matched to a gene; V was cut back by 0 bases and J by 2 bases. The CDR3 spans 17 residues. Germline V gene data show CDR1 as LGHNA and CDR2 as YNFKEQ. The CDR3 DNA reads as TGTGCCAGCAGCCAAGATTCGGCGGGAGCCCCCTACAATGAGCAGTTCTTC. Amino acids: CASSQDSAGAPYNEQFF.

Here the CDR3 reads CASSVEPASNEQYF. The CDR3 nucleotides are TGTGCCAGCAGCGTAGAGCCAGCTAGCAACGAGCAGTACTTC. The chain couples TRBV9 to TRBJ2-7; a weak D match, TRBD2 (5 bases). V dropped 0 bases and J dropped 5 bases, with 12 bases sitting between them. Germline CDR1 is SGDLS and CDR2 is YYNGEE. This CDR3 spans 14 amino acids.

Notes on this clone: This specimen includes other DNA sequences encoding the same CDR3. V usage is TRBV6-6 and J usage is TRBJ2-7, with unresolved D. Germline loops: CDR1 MNHNY, CDR2 SVGAGI (reference sequence). This CDR3 contains 13 residues. Trimming cost V 3 bases and J 2 bases, with 8 bases left between them. The CDR3, as DNA: TGTGCCAGCAGTTATCGGGTGGCCTACGAGCAGTACTTC. This gives the protein CASSYRVAYEQYF.

The V and J genes are TRBV28 and TRBJ1-6; D possibly corresponds to TRBD1 (5 bases). CDR3 length equals 14 residues. V was pared by 4 bases and J by 10 bases, with 14 bases between. In germline, CDR1 is MDHEN, CDR2 SYDVKM. The CDR3 is CASSSPGGASPLHF. CDR3 nucleotides: TGTGCCAGCAGTTCCCCGGGAGGGGCATCACCCCTCCACTTT. Variable domain in full (rest from reference TRBV28 and TRBJ1-6): DVKVTQSSRYLVKRTGEKVFLECVQDMDHENMFWYRQDPGLGLRLIYFSYDVKMKEKGDIPEGYSVSREKKERFSLILESASTNQTSMYLCASSSPGGASPLHFGNGTRLTVT.

The table lists this clone with a few counts. CDR3 region: CASSLELGLGLSSYNEQFF. Here the CDR3 DNA reads TGTGCCAGCAGCCTAGAGTTGGGACTAGGGCTAAGCTCCTACAATGAGCAGTTCTTC. The rearrangement joins TRBV9 to TRBJ2-1; 8 nucleotides line up with TRBD2. CDR3 size: 19 residues. V dropped 4 bases and J dropped 0; count of bases not matched to a gene: 15. CDR1 and CDR2 from the germline V gene are SGDLS and YYNGEE. Filled out from reference TRBV9 and TRBJ2-1, the complete variable domain reads DSGVTQTPKHLITATGQRVTLRCSPRSGDLSVYWYQQSLDQGLQFLIQYYNGEERAKGNILERFSAQQFPDLHSELNLSSLELGDSALYFCASSLELGLGLSSYNEQFFGPGTRLTVL.